The next 2 T cell receptor beta chains were all read from a single sample in a study of CD8 T cells in Susac syndrome. Random hexamers were used to reverse transcribe roughly 0.5 to 1 ug of RNA. TCRdb re-analysed the immunoSEQ multiplex PCR reads in MiXCR, keeping a single row per CDR3 protein. The repertoire holds more than 250,000 distinct CDR3 sequences, 92% seen once, with about 0.063% in the top ten. Specimen: CD4+ T cells from PBMCs. These receptors all stem from a human donor with multiple sclerosis.

V and J are TRBV20-1 and TRBJ2-7; D may be TRBD2 (5 bases). V was shortened by 6 bases and J by 3 bases, with 18 bases between the two germline ends. Germline-derived CDR1 and CDR2 are DFQATT and SNEGSKA (reference sequence). This CDR3 is built from 14 residues. The CDR3 coding sequence is TGCAGTGCCACCGGACGAGGAGGAATCTACGAGCAGTACTTC. Its protein product is CSATGRGGIYEQYF.

The gene calls are TRBV6-2 or TRBV6-3 and TRBJ2-7, with 7 bases identical to TRBD2. V shed 8 bases and J 6 bases; nucleotides not matched to a gene: 4. The CDR3 has 11 amino acids. Looked up from germline, CDR1 is MNHEY and CDR2 is SVGEGT. The CDR3 bases are TGTGCCAGCGCGGGAGTAATCGAGCAGTACTTC. Its translation is CASAGVIEQYF.